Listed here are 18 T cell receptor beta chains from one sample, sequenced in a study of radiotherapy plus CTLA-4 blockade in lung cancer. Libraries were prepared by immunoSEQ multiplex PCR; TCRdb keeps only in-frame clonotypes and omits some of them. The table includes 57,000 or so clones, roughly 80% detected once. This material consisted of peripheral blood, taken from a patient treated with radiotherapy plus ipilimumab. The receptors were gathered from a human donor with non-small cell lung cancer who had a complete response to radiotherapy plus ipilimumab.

The CDR3 nucleotides read TGCAGTGCTAGAGATGAAACTAAGCAGTTCTTC. Its protein product is CSARDETKQFF. The chain couples TRBV20-1 to TRBJ2-1; D not resolved. Germline assignment: CDR1 DFQATT and CDR2 SNEGSKA (reference sequence). Trimming shortened V by 0 bases and J by 11 bases, and 8 bases separated the two germline ends. This CDR3 is built from 11 residues.

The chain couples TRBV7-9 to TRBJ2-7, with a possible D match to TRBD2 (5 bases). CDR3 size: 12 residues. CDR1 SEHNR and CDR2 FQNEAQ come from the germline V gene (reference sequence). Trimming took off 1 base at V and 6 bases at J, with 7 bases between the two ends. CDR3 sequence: CASSLVGSEQYF. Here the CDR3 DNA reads TGTGCCAGCAGCTTAGTGGGGAGCGAGCAGTACTTC.

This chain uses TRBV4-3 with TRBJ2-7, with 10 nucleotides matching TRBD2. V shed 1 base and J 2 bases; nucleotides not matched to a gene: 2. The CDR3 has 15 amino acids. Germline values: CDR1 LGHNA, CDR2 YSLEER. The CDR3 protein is CASSQGTSGTYEQYF. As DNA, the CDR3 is TGCGCCAGCAGCCAAGGGACTAGCGGTACCTACGAGCAGTACTTC.

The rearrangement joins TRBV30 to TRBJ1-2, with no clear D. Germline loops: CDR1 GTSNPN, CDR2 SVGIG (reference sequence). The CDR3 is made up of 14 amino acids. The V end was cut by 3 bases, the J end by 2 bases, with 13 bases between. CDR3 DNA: TGTGCCTGGAGCGAGGACGGAGTGAACTATGGCTACACCTTC. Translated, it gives CAWSEDGVNYGYTF.

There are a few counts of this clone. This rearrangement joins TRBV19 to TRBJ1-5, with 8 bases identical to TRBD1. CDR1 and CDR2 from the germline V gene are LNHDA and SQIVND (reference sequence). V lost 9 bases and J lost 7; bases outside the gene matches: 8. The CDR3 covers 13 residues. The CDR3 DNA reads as TGTGCCAGCGAGGACAGGGACTCGCAGCCCCAGCATTTT. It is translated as CASEDRDSQPQHF.

The CDR3 DNA is TGTGCCAGCAGTTACTTGGGTTTTAACACCGGGGAGCTGTTTTTT. Translation gives CASSYLGFNTGELFF. The J gene is TRBJ2-2, the V gene TRBV6-5; D not resolved. V was cut by 1 base and J by 2 bases, with 8 bases left in between. The CDR3 runs 15 residues. CDR1 and CDR2 from the germline V gene are MNHEY and SVGAGI.

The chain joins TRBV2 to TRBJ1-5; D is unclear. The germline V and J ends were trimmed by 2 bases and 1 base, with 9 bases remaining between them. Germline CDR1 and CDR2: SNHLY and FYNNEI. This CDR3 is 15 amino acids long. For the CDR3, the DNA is TGTGCCAGCAGTGAAAGCACACAGAGCAATCAGCCCCAGCATTTT. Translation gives CASSESTQSNQPQHF.

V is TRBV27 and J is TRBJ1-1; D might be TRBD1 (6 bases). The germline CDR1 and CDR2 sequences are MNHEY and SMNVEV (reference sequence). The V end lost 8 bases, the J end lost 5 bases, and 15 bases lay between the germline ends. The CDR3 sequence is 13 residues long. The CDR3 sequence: CASVDRFTTEAFF. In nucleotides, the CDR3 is TGTGCCAGCGTCGACAGGTTTACGACTGAAGCTTTCTTT.

This chain's CDR3 is CSVGTADQPQHF. The CDR3 DNA sequence: TGCAGCGTTGGGACAGCCGATCAGCCCCAGCATTTT. This chain uses TRBV29-1 with TRBJ1-5, with D maybe TRBD1 (6 bases). The CDR3 has 12 residues. The germline gives CDR1 SQVTM, CDR2 ANQGSEA. Trimming removed 4 bases at V and 5 bases at J, with 9 bases between.

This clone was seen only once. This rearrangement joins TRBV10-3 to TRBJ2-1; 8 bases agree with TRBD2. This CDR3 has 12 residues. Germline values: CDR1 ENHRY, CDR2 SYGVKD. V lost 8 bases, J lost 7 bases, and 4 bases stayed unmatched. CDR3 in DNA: TGTGCCATCTCAGGCGGGGGGAATGAGCAGTTCTTC. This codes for CAISGGGNEQFF.

The CDR3 loop is CASSLFKALAGELFF. The CDR3 nucleotides are TGTGCCAGCAGCTTATTCAAGGCCCTCGCCGGGGAGCTGTTTTTT. This chain uses TRBV7-9 with TRBJ2-2; D call uncertain. CDR3 size: 15 residues. V was trimmed by 2 bases and J by 6 bases, leaving 13 bases between them. Per germline, CDR1 SEHNR and CDR2 FQNEAQ (reference sequence). Complete variable domain (other parts from reference TRBV7-9 and TRBJ2-2): DTGVSQNPRHKITKRGQNVTFRCDPISEHNRLYWYRQTLGQGPEFLTYFQNEAQLEKSRLLSDRFSAERPKGSFSTLEIQRTEQGDSAMYLCASSLFKALAGELFFGEGSRLTVL.

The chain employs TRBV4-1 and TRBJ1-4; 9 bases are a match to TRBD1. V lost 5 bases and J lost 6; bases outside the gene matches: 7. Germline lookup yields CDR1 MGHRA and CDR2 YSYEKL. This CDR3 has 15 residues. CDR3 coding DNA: TGCGCCAGCAGCTCGGACAGGGGAGTATATGAAAAACTGTTTTTT. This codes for CASSSDRGVYEKLFF.

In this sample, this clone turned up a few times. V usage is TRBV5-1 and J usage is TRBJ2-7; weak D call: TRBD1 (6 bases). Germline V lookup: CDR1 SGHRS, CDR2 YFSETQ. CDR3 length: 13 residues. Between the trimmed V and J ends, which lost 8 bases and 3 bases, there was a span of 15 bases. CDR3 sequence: CASSRDRNYEQYV. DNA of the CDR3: TGCGCCAGTTCGCGTGACAGGAACTACGAGCAGTACGTC.

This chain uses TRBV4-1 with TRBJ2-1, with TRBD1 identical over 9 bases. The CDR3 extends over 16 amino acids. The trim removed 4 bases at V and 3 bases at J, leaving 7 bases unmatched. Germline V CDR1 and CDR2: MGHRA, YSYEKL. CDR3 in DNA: TGCGCCAGCAGCCGGGGCCGGGACAGGGACTACAATGAGCAGTTCTTC. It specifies CASSRGRDRDYNEQFF.

The CDR3 protein is CAGSPRQGDYEQYV. In nucleotides, the CDR3 is TGTGCCGGCAGCCCCCGACAGGGGGACTACGAGCAGTACGTC. The chain links TRBV7-9 to TRBJ2-7, with 9 bases fitting TRBD1. Germline V gene sequence: CDR1 SEHNR, CDR2 FQNEAQ (reference sequence). The length of the CDR3 is 14 residues.

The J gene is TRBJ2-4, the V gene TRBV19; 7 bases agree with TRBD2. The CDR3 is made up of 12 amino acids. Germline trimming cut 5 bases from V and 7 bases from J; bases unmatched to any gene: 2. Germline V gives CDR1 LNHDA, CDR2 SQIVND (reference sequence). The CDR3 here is CASSRGVNIQYF. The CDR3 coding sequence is TGTGCCAGTAGTCGGGGGGTGAACATTCAGTACTTC.

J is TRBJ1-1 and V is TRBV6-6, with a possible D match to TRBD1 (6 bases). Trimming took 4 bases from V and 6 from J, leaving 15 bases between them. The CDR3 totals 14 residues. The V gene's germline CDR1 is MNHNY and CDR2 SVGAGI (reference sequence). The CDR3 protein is CASSSLSGAAEAFF. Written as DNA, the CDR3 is TGTGCCAGCAGTTCCCTCTCGGGGGCGGCTGAAGCTTTCTTT.

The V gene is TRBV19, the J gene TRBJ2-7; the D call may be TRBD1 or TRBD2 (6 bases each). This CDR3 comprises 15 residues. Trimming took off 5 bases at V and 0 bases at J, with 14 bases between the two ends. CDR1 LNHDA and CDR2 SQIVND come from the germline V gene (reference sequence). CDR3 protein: CASSPVGGRSYEQYF. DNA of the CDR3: TGTGCCAGTAGTCCTGTTGGGGGGCGCTCCTACGAGCAGTACTTC.